This TCR beta chain was retrieved from a study of beta chain features in type 1 diabetes. Broader study findings: Shortening that was moderate but significant affected the TCRB CDR3s of Type 1 diabetes patients in all four CD4+ subsets.

Trimming took 2 bases from V and 6 from J, leaving 13 bases between them. The CDR3 runs 14 residues. Per the germline V gene, CDR1 is GTSNPN and CDR2 is SVGIG (reference sequence). About this clone itself: Its antigen is unidentified.

Expressed TCRB transcripts were sequenced after all isolated RNA was converted to cDNA. The table came from immunoSEQ multiplex PCR; TCRdb's copy has only in-frame clones and leaves some out. The sample holds 640,000 or so clones; around 15% are singletons and the top ten take less than 0.025%. The V call is TRBV30, the J call TRBJ1-4; the D gene is possibly TRBD1 (5 bases). The sequence was obtained from a man younger than 30 with type 1 diabetes. The specimen was naive CD4+ T cells from blood. The CDR3 loop is CAWSRGQSDEKLFF. CDR3 in DNA: TGTGCCTGGAGTAGGGGCCAGTCGGATGAAAAACTGTTTTTT.